Listed below are T cell receptor beta chains from one sample, sequenced in a study. TCRdb analysed the 5' RACE reads with MiXCR anew, one entry per CDR3 protein. The data show about 40,000 distinct CDR3 sequences, approximately 20% seen once. The sample taken for sequencing was naive CD4+ T cells sorted from a lymph node. The receptors derive from a female donor with breast cancer. Both conserved end residues are part of each CDR3. The order of the fields is V gene, clone size, D gene, J gene, CDR3 protein, CDR3 DNA. D genes are given only for firm matches. Clone size is given for some rows only: seen once, a few or many times, or a class if the clone is expanded.

V gene: TRBV29-1; clone size: many; D gene: -; J gene: TRBJ2-1; CDR3 protein: CSASVAPWGSNEQFF; CDR3 DNA: TGCAGCGCCTCGGTTGCCCCATGGGGTTCAAATGAGCAGTTCTTC
V gene: TRBV5-1; clone size: few; D gene: -; J gene: TRBJ1-5; CDR3 protein: CASSLGAVEVGQPQHF; CDR3 DNA: TGCGCCAGCAGCTTAGGAGCGGTTGAGGTTGGTCAGCCCCAGCATTTT
V gene: TRBV4-2; clone size: many; D gene: TRBD2; J gene: TRBJ2-7; CDR3 protein: CASSQDDPGHSSGSSYEQYF; CDR3 DNA: TGTGCCAGCAGCCAAGATGATCCGGGACATTCTAGCGGGAGCTCCTACGAGCAGTACTTC
V gene: TRBV5-1; clone size: -; D gene: TRBD1; J gene: TRBJ2-5; CDR3 protein: CASSTHRGSGETQYF; CDR3 DNA: TGCGCCAGCAGCACACACAGGGGGAGTGGAGAGACCCAGTACTTC
V gene: TRBV4-3; clone size: many; D gene: TRBD2; J gene: TRBJ2-7; CDR3 protein: CASSQDWGLAGGSYEQYF; CDR3 DNA: TGCGCCAGCAGCCAAGATTGGGGACTAGCGGGAGGTTCCTACGAGCAGTACTTC
V gene: TRBV25-1; clone size: few; D gene: -; J gene: TRBJ1-2; CDR3 protein: CASSGGQGYTF; CDR3 DNA: TGTGCCAGCAGTGGCGGACAGGGCTACACCTTC
V gene: TRBV28; clone size: few; D gene: TRBD1; J gene: TRBJ1-1; CDR3 protein: CASSLLAGGRVEAFF; CDR3 DNA: TGTGCCAGCAGTTTACTGGCAGGGGGTAGAGTTGAAGCTTTCTTT
V gene: TRBV11-2; clone size: -; D gene: -; J gene: TRBJ2-1; CDR3 protein: CASSFKGGSANEQFF; CDR3 DNA: TGTGCCAGCAGCTTTAAGGGTGGGTCAGCCAATGAGCAGTTCTTC
V gene: TRBV5-1; clone size: few; D gene: TRBD1; J gene: TRBJ2-5; CDR3 protein: CASSWGTGSQETQYF; CDR3 DNA: TGCGCCAGCAGCTGGGGGACAGGGAGCCAAGAGACCCAGTACTTC
V gene: TRBV7-2; clone size: medium-sized; D gene: -; J gene: TRBJ2-5; CDR3 protein: CASSPARETQYF; CDR3 DNA: TGTGCCAGCAGCCCCGCTAGAGAGACCCAGTACTTC